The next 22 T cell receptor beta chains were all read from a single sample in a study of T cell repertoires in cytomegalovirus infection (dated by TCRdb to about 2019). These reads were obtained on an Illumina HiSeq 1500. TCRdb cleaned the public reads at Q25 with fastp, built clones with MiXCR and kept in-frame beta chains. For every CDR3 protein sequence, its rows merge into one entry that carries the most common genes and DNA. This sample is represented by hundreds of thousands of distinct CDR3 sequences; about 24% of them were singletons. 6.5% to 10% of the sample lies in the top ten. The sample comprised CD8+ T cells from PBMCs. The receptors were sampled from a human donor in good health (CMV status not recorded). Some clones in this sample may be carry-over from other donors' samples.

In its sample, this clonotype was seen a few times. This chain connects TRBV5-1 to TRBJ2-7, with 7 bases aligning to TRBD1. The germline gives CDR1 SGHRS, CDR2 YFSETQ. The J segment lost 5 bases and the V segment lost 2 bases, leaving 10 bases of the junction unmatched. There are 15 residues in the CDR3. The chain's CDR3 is CASSLRGLPGHEQYV. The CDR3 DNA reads TGCGCCAGCAGCTTAAGGGGGCTACCGGGACACGAGCAGTACGTC.

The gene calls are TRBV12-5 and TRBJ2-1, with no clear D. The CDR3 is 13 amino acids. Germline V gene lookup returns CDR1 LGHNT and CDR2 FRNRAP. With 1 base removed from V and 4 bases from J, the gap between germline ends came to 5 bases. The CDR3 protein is CASGLGTYNEQFF. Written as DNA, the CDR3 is TGTGCTAGTGGTTTGGGGACGTACAATGAGCAGTTCTTC.

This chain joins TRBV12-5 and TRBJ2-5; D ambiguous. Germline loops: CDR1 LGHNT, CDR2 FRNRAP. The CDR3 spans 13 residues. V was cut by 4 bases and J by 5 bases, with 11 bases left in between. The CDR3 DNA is TGTGCTAGTGGTTCCGACCTCGGGGAGACCCAGTACTTC. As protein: CASGSDLGETQYF.

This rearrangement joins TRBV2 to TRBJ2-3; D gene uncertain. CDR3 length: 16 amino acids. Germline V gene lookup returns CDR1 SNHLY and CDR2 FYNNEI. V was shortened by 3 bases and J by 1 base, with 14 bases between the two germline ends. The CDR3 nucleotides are TGTGCCAGCAGTGACAACAGCGTTTCCCGCACAGATACGCAGTATTTT. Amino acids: CASSDNSVSRTDTQYF.

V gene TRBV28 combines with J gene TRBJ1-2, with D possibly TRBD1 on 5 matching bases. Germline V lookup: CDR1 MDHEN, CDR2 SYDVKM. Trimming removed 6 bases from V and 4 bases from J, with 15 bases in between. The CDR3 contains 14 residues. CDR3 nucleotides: TGTGCCAGCAGCCCCGCCGGGGGAGGCTATGGCTACACCTTC. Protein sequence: CASSPAGGGYGYTF.

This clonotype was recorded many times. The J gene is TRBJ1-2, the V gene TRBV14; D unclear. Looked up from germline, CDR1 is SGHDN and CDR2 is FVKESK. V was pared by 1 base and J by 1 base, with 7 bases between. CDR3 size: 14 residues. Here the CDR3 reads CASSQGSVNYGYTF. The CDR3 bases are TGTGCCAGCAGCCAAGGGTCGGTTAACTATGGCTACACCTTC.

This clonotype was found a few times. CDR3 residues: CASSQAGQGDGYTF. CDR3 DNA: TGTGCCAGCAGCCAGGCTGGACAGGGCGATGGCTACACCTTC. The rearrangement joins TRBV14 to TRBJ1-2, with 8 bases identical to TRBD1. V trimming: 3 bases; J trimming: 6 bases; junction bases outside the gene matches: 6. CDR3 length: 14 amino acids. Germline V CDR1 and CDR2: SGHDN, FVKESK.

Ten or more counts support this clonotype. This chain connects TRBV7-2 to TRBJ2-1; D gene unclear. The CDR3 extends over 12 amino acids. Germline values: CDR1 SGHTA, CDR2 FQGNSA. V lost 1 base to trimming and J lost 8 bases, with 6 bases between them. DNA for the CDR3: TGTGCCAGCAGCTTAGTATTCCATGAGCAGTTCTTC. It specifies CASSLVFHEQFF.

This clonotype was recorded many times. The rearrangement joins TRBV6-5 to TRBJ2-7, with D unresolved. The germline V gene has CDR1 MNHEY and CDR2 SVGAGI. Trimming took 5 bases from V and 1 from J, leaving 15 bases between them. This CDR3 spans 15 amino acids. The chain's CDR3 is CASSLTSYSSYEQYF. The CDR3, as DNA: TGTGCCAGCAGTCTAACGTCCTACTCATCCTACGAGCAGTACTTC.

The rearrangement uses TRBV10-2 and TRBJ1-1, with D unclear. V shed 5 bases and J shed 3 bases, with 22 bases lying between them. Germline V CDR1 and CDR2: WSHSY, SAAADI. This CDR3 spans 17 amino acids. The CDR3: CASSPSSPVGVYTEAFF. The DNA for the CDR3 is TGCGCCAGCAGTCCCAGTTCCCCCGTCGGGGTATACACTGAAGCTTTCTTT.

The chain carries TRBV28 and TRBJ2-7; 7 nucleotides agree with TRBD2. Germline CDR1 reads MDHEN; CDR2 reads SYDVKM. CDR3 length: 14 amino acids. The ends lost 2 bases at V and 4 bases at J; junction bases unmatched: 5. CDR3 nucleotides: TGTGCCAGCAGTTTAGCGGGGGACGGTTACGAGCAGTACGTC. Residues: CASSLAGDGYEQYV.

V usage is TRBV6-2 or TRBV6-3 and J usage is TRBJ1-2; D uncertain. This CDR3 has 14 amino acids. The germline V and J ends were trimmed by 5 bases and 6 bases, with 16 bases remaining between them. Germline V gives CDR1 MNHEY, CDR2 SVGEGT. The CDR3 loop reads CASSNQEGTDGYTF. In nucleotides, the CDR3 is TGTGCCAGCAGTAACCAGGAGGGAACGGATGGCTACACCTTC.

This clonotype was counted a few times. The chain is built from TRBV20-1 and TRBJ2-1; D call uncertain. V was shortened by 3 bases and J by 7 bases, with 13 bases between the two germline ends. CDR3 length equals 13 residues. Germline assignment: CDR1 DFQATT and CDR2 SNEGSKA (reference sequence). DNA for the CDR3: TGCAGTGCTAGTAGAGCCTCAGCGAATGAGCAGTTCTTC. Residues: CSASRASANEQFF.

CDR3 DNA sequence: TGTGCCAGCGCTTCAGGTCTCACTGAAGCTTTCTTT. Its protein product is CASASGLTEAFF. This chain connects TRBV12-3 or TRBV12-4 to TRBJ1-1; D unclear. Trimming stripped 8 bases from V and 4 bases from J, with 11 bases between. This CDR3 region has 12 residues.

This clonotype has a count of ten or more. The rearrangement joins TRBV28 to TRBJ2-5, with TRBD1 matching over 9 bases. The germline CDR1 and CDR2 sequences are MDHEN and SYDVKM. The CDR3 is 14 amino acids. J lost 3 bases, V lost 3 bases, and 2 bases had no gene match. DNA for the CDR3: TGTGCCAGCAGTTTTAGGGACAGGGAAGAGACCCAGTACTTC. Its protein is CASSFRDREETQYF.

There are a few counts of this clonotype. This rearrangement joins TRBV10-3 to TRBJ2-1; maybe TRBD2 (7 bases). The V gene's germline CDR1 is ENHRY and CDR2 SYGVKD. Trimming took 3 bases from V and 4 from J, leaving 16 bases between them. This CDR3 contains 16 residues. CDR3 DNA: TGTGCCATCAGTGACTCTGGGGGGGCGCGATACAATGAGCAGTTCTTC. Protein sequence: CAISDSGGARYNEQFF.

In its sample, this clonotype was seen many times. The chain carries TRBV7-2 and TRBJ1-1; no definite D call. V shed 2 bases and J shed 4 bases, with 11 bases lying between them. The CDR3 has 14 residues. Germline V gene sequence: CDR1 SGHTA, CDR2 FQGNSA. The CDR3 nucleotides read TGTGCCAGCAGCTTATCTTTAACGGGCACTGAAGCTTTCTTT. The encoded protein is CASSLSLTGTEAFF.

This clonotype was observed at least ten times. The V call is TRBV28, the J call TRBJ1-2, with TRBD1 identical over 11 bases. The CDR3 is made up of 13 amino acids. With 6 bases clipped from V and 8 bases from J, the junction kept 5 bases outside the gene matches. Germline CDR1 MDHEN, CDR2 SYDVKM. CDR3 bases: TGTGCCAGCAGACGGGACAGGGGGACGGGCTACACCTTC. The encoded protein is CASRRDRGTGYTF.

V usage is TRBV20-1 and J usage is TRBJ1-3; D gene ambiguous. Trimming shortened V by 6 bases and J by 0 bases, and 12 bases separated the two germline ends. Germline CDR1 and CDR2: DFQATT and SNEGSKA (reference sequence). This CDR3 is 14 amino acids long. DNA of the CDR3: TGCAGTGCATTGGACTGGGACTCTGGAAACACCATATATTTT. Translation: CSALDWDSGNTIYF.

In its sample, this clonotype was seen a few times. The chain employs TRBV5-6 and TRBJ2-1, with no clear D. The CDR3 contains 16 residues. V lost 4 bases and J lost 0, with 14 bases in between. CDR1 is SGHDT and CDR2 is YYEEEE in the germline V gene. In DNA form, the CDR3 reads TGTGCCAGCAGCCCCCCACGGGTCAGCTCCTACAATGAGCAGTTCTTC. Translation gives CASSPPRVSSYNEQFF. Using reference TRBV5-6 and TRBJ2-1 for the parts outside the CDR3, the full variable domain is DAGVTQSPTHLIKTRGQQVTLRCSPKSGHDTVSWYQQALGQGPQFIFQYYEEEERQRGNFPDRFSGHQFPNYSSELNVNALLLGDSALYLCASSPPRVSSYNEQFFGPGTRLTVL.

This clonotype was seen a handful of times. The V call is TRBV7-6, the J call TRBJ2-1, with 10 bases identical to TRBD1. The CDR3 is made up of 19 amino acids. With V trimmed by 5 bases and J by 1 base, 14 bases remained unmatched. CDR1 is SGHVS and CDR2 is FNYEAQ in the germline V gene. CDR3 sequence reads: CASSHYRDRGSRSYNEQFF. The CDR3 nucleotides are TGTGCCAGCAGCCATTACCGGGACAGGGGATCGAGATCCTACAATGAGCAGTTCTTC. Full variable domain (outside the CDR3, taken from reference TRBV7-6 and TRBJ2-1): GAGVSQSPRYKVTKRGQDVALRCDPISGHVSLYWYRQALGQGPEFLTYFNYEAQQDKSGLPNDRFSAERPEGSISTLTIQRTEQRDSAMYRCASSHYRDRGSRSYNEQFFGPGTRLTVL.

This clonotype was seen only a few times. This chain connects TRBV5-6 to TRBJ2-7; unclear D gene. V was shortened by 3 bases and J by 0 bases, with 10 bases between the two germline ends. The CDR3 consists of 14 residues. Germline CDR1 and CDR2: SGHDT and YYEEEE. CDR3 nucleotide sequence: TGTGCCAGCAGCTACCCAGGAGTCTCCTACGAGCAGTACTTC. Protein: CASSYPGVSYEQYF.